This TCR beta chain originates from a study of regulatory T cells in long-lasting Graves disease. The CDR3 loop spans 13 amino acids. In germline, CDR1 is SQVTM, CDR2 ANQGSEA. With V trimmed by 7 bases and J by 3 bases, 8 bases remained unmatched. Regarding this clonotype: Its antigen is not identified.

The time point was: persistent/refractory GD, antithyroid drugs over 5 years with positive TRAb. Extracted RNA from PBMCs served as the source of the TCR library. iRepertoire HTBI primers and Arm-PCR of CDR3 regions built TCR beta libraries. TCRdb re-called the multiplex PCR reads with MiXCR, one entry per CDR3 protein. The table shows some 340,000 distinct CDR3 sequences, with less than 30% occurring only once. Overall study results and limits: Persistent Graves' patients possessed reduced TCR diversity relative to recently diagnosed ones.

The V call is TRBV29-1, the J call TRBJ1-1; 7 bases line up with TRBD1. The receptor's source is a woman aged 40 to 55 with Graves disease. Source: peripheral blood mononuclear cells (PBMCs), taken when the disease was refractory, from a patient treated with antithyroid drugs. The CDR3 here is CSARVGTDTEAFF. CDR3 DNA sequence: TGCAGCGCCCGAGTAGGGACAGACACTGAAGCTTTCTTT. Full variable domain (missing parts from reference TRBV29-1 and TRBJ1-1): SAVISQKPSRDICQRGTSLTIQCQVDSQVTMMFWYRQQPGQSLTLIATANQGSEATYESGFVIDKFPISRPNLTFSTLTVSNMSPEDSSIYLCSARVGTDTEAFFGQGTRLTVV.